The 20 T cell receptor beta chains below were found in one sample sequenced in a study of Tregs in tolerant kidney transplant recipients. Assay: immunoSEQ multiplex PCR; the TCRdb copy retains only in-frame clones and omits some. The sample lists more than 25,000 clones; 70% to 85% were seen once. Antigen specificity for these receptors is unknown. Sequencing was carried out using Tregs from blood cultured with allogeneic cells. The receptor set was obtained from a human donor in good health.

The rearrangement links TRBV7-2 to TRBJ2-7; 10 bases map to TRBD1. The length of the CDR3 is 15 residues. Germline V gene sequence: CDR1 SGHTA, CDR2 FQGNSA. After removal of 1 base from V and 5 bases from J, the junction contained 5 bases not matched to a gene. This CDR3 reads CASSLVGTGAHEQYF. The CDR3 nucleotides read TGTGCCAGCAGCTTAGTCGGGACAGGGGCCCACGAGCAGTACTTC.

Notes on this clone: At one end the junction does not follow the germline gene, possibly because of a read error. This same CDR3 is encoded by further DNA sequences in the sample. The chain has TRBV19 and TRBJ1-5; D uncertain. CDR3 length: 15 amino acids. Germline CDR1 reads LNHDA; CDR2 reads SQIVND (reference sequence). The chain's CDR3 is CASSIEGNSNQPQHF. CDR3 sequence (DNA): TGTGCCAGTAGTATAGAGGGGAATAGCAATCAACCCCAGCATTTT.

V is TRBV29-1 and J is TRBJ2-1; 12 bases match TRBD2. Germline V lookup: CDR1 SQVTM, CDR2 ANQGSEA. The CDR3 contains 14 residues. Losses at the gene ends were 4 bases for V and 9 bases for J; bases not matched to a gene: 7. The CDR3 sequence: CSVASRTSGVEQFF. The CDR3 DNA reads TGCAGCGTTGCGTCCAGGACTAGCGGGGTTGAGCAGTTCTTC.

V is TRBV4-2 and J is TRBJ2-3; the match to TRBD2 covers 14 bases. CDR3 length: 16 residues. Trimming removed 2 bases from V and 6 bases from J; junction bases left unmatched: 4. Germline V gene data show CDR1 as LGHNA and CDR2 as YNFKEQ. The DNA for the CDR3 is TGTGCCAGCAGCCAATCGGGACTAGCGGGAGCGGATACGCAGTATTTT. Translating gives CASSQSGLAGADTQYF.

V usage is TRBV15 and J usage is TRBJ2-7, with 9 bases lining up with TRBD1. The CDR3 is 17 amino acids. The germline V gene has CDR1 LNHNV and CDR2 YYDKDF (reference sequence). V was clipped by 3 bases and J by 4 bases; unmatched bases: 13. The CDR3 spells CATSRLGAGTGRYEQYF. In nucleotides, the CDR3 is TGTGCCACCAGCAGGTTAGGGGCCGGGACAGGGAGGTACGAGCAGTACTTC.

The chain links TRBV6-5 to TRBJ2-3; a possible D gene is TRBD1 (6 bases). The germline gives CDR1 MNHEY, CDR2 SVGAGI. Trimming cost V 6 bases and J 5 bases, with 15 bases left between them. CDR3 length equals 14 residues. This CDR3 is CASRQGPVEDTQYF. The CDR3 DNA is TGTGCCAGCAGACAGGGCCCCGTGGAAGATACGCAGTATTTT.

This chain links TRBV9 with TRBJ1-4; the D gene is possibly TRBD1 (6 bases). The CDR3 is 14 amino acids. The V gene's germline CDR1 is SGDLS and CDR2 YYNGEE. V was pared by 7 bases and J by 7 bases, with 17 bases between. CDR3 sequence: CASAPPEGVEKLFF. Here the CDR3 DNA reads TGTGCCAGCGCTCCGCCCGAGGGGGTTGAAAAACTGTTTTTT. The complete variable domain, with remaining parts taken from reference TRBV9 and TRBJ1-4, reads DSGVTQTPKHLITATGQRVTLRCSPRSGDLSVYWYQQSLDQGLQFLIQYYNGEERAKGNILERFSAQQFPDLHSELNLSSLELGDSALYFCASAPPEGVEKLFFGSGTQLSVL.

V and J are TRBV5-1 and TRBJ2-3; D gene ambiguous. Germline CDR1 and CDR2: SGHRS and YFSETQ. The V end was cut by 0 bases, the J end by 5 bases, with 7 bases between. The CDR3 has 13 amino acids. CDR3 in DNA: TGCGCCAGCAGCTTGGCGACCGGAGATACGCAGTATTTT. Its translation: CASSLATGDTQYF.

The rearrangement uses TRBV4-3 and TRBJ2-5; no definite D call. Trimming shortened V by 4 bases and J by 5 bases, and 20 bases separated the two germline ends. In germline, CDR1 is LGHNA, CDR2 YSLEER. This CDR3 contains 16 residues. CDR3 bases: TGCGCCAGCAGCCTATCCCACCCCATCAGTGGGGAGACCCAGTACTTC. Residues: CASSLSHPISGETQYF.

This rearrangement joins TRBV30 to TRBJ2-7; 8 bases fit TRBD1. The junction had 10 bases not matched to a gene; V was cut back by 5 bases and J by 7 bases. The CDR3 is made up of 13 amino acids. Germline CDR1 is GTSNPN and CDR2 is SVGIG (reference sequence). CDR3 nucleotides: TGTGCCTGGGGACAGGGCTGGGGGCTAGAGCAGTACTTC. Protein: CAWGQGWGLEQYF.

The chain links TRBV9 to TRBJ2-5; 10 bases are a match to TRBD2. The CDR3 sequence is 18 residues long. Germline assignment: CDR1 SGDLS and CDR2 YYNGEE. Trimming cost V 0 bases and J 2 bases; bases outside gene matches: 10. CDR3 in amino acids: CASSVGLSSGGTQETQYF. The CDR3 nucleotides are TGTGCCAGCAGCGTAGGGCTTTCTAGCGGGGGAACTCAAGAGACCCAGTACTTC.

This rearrangement joins TRBV7-2 to TRBJ2-7; D call uncertain. The CDR3 spans 12 residues. Germline CDR1 and CDR2: SGHTA and FQGNSA. The germline V and J ends were trimmed by 1 base and 5 bases, with 6 bases remaining between them. CDR3 amino acids: CASSLGIDEQYF. The CDR3 bases are TGTGCCAGCAGCTTAGGGATCGACGAGCAGTACTTC.

The chain recombines TRBV29-1 with TRBJ2-3; D ambiguous. Deletions cut 2 bases from V and 7 bases from J, with 16 bases between. The CDR3 length is 14 residues. CDR1 SQVTM and CDR2 ANQGSEA come from the germline V gene. CDR3 coding DNA: TGCAGCGTTGAACGAAGGGCCGGATGGAATACGCAGTATTTT. It encodes CSVERRAGWNTQYF.

J is TRBJ2-7 and V is TRBV5-1; D remains ambiguous. The V and J ends lost 1 base and 3 bases respectively, with 8 bases between them. This CDR3 is built from 13 residues. Germline-derived CDR1 and CDR2 are SGHRS and YFSETQ. The CDR3 region is CASSLTFFYEQYF. For the CDR3, the DNA is TGCGCCAGCAGCTTGACATTCTTCTACGAGCAGTACTTC.

The chain joins TRBV2 to TRBJ2-2; no clear D gene. V shed 8 bases and J shed 4 bases, with 20 bases lying between them. Germline-derived CDR1 and CDR2 are SNHLY and FYNNEI. This CDR3 spans 16 amino acids. The CDR3 sequence is CASQINPPPVTGELFF. CDR3 coding DNA: TGTGCCAGCCAGATTAATCCCCCCCCCGTCACCGGGGAGCTGTTTTTT.

V and J are TRBV25-1 and TRBJ2-7, with D maybe TRBD2 (5 bases). Trimming cost V 5 bases and J 5 bases, with 19 bases left between them. The V gene's germline CDR1 is MGHDK and CDR2 SYGVNS. The CDR3 extends over 15 amino acids. Here the CDR3 reads CASSRTLGLTDEQYF. The CDR3 DNA is TGTGCCAGCAGTAGAACCCTCGGACTGACCGACGAGCAGTACTTC.

Of note for this clone: The CDR3 does not end in the conserved phenylalanine or tryptophan, so this is likely a read error. The DNA is omitted, as the CDR3 cannot be located on it reliably, and the CDR3 follows TCRdb's listing. This chain uses TRBV25-1 with TRBJ2-7; the D call in the table, TRBD1, was not verified against the DNA. Both ends counted, the CDR3 spans 8 residues. CDR1 MGHDK and CDR2 SYGVNS come from the germline V gene. CDR3 region: CATSTQGA.

The chain joins TRBV7-9 to TRBJ1-2; TRBD1 might be the D (5 bases). Trimming pared 1 base from V and 0 bases from J, leaving 18 bases between. The CDR3 is 18 residues long. Germline CDR1 reads SEHNR; CDR2 reads FQNEAQ (reference sequence). CDR3: CASSLELSGPTANYGYTF. The CDR3 coding sequence is TGTGCCAGCAGCTTAGAGTTATCGGGGCCCACAGCTAACTATGGCTACACCTTC.

V is TRBV28 and J is TRBJ1-6; maybe TRBD1 (6 bases). CDR3 size: 15 residues. The germline gives CDR1 MDHEN, CDR2 SYDVKM. Trimming took off 6 bases at V and 7 bases at J, with 16 bases between the two ends. For the CDR3, the DNA is TGTGCCAGCAGATCGACAGGAACACTCAATTCACCCCTCCACTTT. It codes for CASRSTGTLNSPLHF.

This clone was seen only a few times. The chain couples TRBV7-3 to TRBJ1-1; D not resolved. CDR1 SGHTA and CDR2 FQGTGA come from the germline V gene. The CDR3 sequence is 13 residues long. V lost 2 bases, J lost 3 bases, and 7 bases lay in between. The CDR3 nucleotides read TGTGCCAGCAGCTTAGAAAGTTACACTGAAGCTTTCTTT. It is translated as CASSLESYTEAFF.